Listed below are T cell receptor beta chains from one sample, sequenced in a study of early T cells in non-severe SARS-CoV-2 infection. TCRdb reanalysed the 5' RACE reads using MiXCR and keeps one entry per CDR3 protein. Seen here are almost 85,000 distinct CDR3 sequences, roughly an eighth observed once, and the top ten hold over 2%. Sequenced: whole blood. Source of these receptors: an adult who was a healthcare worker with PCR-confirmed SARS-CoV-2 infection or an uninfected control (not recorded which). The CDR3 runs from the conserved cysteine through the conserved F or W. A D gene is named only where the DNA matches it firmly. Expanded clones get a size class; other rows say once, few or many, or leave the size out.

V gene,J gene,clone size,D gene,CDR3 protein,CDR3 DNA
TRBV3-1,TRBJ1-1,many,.,CASSQLRRIPMNTEAFF,TGTGCCAGCAGCCAACTCCGCCGGATACCTATGAACACTGAAGCTTTCTTT
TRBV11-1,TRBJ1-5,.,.,CASSAGIDQPQHF,TGTGCCAGCAGCGCGGGTATCGATCAGCCCCAGCATTTT
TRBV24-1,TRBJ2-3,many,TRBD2,CATSDPRRGRDATDTQYF,TGTGCCACCAGTGATCCGCGAAGAGGGAGGGACGCCACAGATACGCAGTATTTT
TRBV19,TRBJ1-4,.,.,CASSIADRFNEKLFF,TGTGCCAGTAGTATCGCGGACAGATTCAATGAAAAACTGTTTTTT
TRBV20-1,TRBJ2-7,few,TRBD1,CSGRGQADHEQYF,TGCAGCGGCAGGGGACAGGCAGACCACGAGCAGTACTTC
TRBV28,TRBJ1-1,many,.,CASTLPPGNPEAFF,TGTGCCAGCACCTTGCCACCAGGGAACCCCGAAGCTTTCTTT
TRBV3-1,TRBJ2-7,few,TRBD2,CASSQDWVAGAYEQYF,TGTGCCAGCAGCCAAGATTGGGTAGCGGGGGCCTACGAGCAGTACTTC
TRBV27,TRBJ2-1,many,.,CASRNPAGGSSYNEQFF,TGTGCCAGCAGGAATCCGGCCGGGGGCAGCTCCTACAATGAGCAGTTCTTC
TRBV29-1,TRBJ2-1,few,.,CSVGGNYQFF,TGCAGCGTTGGGGGGAACTACCAGTTCTTC
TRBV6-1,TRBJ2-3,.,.,CASSEITDTQYF,TGTGCCAGCAGTGAGATTACAGATACGCAGTATTTT
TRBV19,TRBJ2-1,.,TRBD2,CATRLAGANEQFF,TGTGCCACCCGACTAGCGGGCGCCAATGAGCAGTTCTTC
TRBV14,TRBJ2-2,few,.,CASSQWAGNTGELFF,TGTGCCAGCAGCCAATGGGCCGGGAACACCGGGGAGCTGTTTTTT
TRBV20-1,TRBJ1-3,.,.,CSARAQYSGNTIYF,TGCAGTGCTAGGGCCCAGTACTCTGGAAACACCATATATTTT
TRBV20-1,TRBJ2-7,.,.,CSALAAEYEQYF,TGCAGTGCTTTAGCGGCCGAATACGAGCAGTACTTC
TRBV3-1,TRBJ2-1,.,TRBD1,CASSQGQGRDNEQFF,TGTGCCAGCAGCCAAGGACAGGGGAGAGACAATGAGCAGTTCTTC
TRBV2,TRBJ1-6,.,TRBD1,CASRITGEGNSPLHF,TGTGCCAGCAGGATAACAGGGGAGGGGAATTCACCCCTCCACTTT
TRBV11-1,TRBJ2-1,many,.,CASSDGRLDPSYNEQFF,TGTGCCAGCAGCGACGGTAGGTTAGATCCGAGCTACAATGAGCAGTTCTTC
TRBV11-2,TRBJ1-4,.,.,CASRPWRGPPEKLFF,TGTGCCAGCAGGCCCTGGCGCGGGCCCCCAGAAAAACTGTTTTTT
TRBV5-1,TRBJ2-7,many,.,CASSHYSSYEQYF,TGCGCCAGCAGCCACTACAGCTCCTACGAGCAGTACTTC
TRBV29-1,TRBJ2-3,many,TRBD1,CSVGQGVADTQYF,TGCAGCGTTGGGCAGGGGGTGGCAGATACGCAGTATTTT
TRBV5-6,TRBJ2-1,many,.,CASSSYPSDEQFF,TGTGCCAGCAGCTCCTATCCCTCAGATGAGCAGTTCTTC
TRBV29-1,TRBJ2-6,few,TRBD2,CSVVLAGRSGANVLTF,TGCAGCGTTGTTCTAGCGGGACGCTCTGGGGCCAACGTCCTGACTTTC
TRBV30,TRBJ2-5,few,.,CAWGGTAVYTQYF,TGTGCCTGGGGGGGGACGGCGGTATATACCCAGTACTTC
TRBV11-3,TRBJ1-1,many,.,CASSSTVLKAFF,TGTGCCAGCAGCTCGACAGTGCTTAAAGCTTTCTTT
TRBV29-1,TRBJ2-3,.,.,CSAPVGDTQYF,TGCAGCGCCCCTGTAGGGGATACGCAGTATTTT
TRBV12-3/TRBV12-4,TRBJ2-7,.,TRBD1,CASSTQGAFSYEQYF,TGTGCCAGCAGTACCCAGGGGGCTTTCTCCTACGAGCAGTACTTC
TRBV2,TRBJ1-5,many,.,CASTEAQSFQPQHF,TGTGCCAGCACTGAGGCGCAAAGTTTTCAGCCCCAGCATTTT
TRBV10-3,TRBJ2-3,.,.,CAISNPPDTQYF,TGTGCCATCAGCAACCCCCCAGATACGCAGTATTTT
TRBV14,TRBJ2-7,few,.,CASRNQGTYEQYF,TGTGCCAGCAGGAATCAGGGGACCTACGAGCAGTACTTC
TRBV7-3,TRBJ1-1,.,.,CASSEGQLYTEAFF,TGTGCCAGCAGCGAAGGACAGTTGTACACTGAAGCTTTCTTT
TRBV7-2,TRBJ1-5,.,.,CASSPRGGPYSNQPQHF,TGTGCCAGCAGCCCGAGGGGGGGCCCTTATAGCAATCAGCCCCAGCATTTT
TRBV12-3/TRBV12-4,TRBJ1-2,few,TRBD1,CASSYGTGGEYTF,TGTGCCAGCAGTTACGGGACAGGTGGAGAATACACCTTC
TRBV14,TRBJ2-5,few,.,CASSQFRGLQETQYF,TGTGCCAGCAGCCAATTCCGGGGCCTCCAAGAGACCCAGTACTTC
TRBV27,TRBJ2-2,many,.,CASSLQGYTGELFF,TGTGCCAGCAGTTTACAGGGTTACACCGGGGAGCTGTTTTTT
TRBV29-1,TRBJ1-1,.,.,CSAEISVTEAFF,TGCAGCGCTGAGATCTCCGTGACCGAAGCTTTCTTT
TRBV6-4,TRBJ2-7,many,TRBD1,CATLPDRGNEQYF,TGTGCCACCCTCCCCGACAGGGGGAACGAGCAGTACTTC
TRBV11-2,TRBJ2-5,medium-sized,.,CASSLVSPKGYQETQYF,TGTGCCAGCAGCTTAGTGAGCCCGAAGGGGTACCAAGAGACCCAGTACTTC
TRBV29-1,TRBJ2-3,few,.,CSAGRDTQYF,TGCAGCGCGGGACGAGATACGCAGTATTTT
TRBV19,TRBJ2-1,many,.,CASSRRGDSSYNEQFF,TGTGCCAGTAGTAGGCGGGGGGACAGCTCCTACAATGAGCAGTTCTTC
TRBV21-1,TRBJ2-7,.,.,CASDQQGLNSEQYF,TGTGCCAGCGATCAACAGGGCCTCAACTCCGAGCAGTACTTC
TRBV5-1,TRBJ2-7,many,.,CASSLFRSHPSYEQYF,TGCGCCAGCAGTCTTTTTCGGTCCCACCCCTCCTACGAGCAGTACTTC